This TCR beta chain was sequenced for a study of T cell repertoires in cytomegalovirus infection. For the study at large: Public signatures in TCR beta pointed to CMV infection and matching HLA type. General observations from the study: Cumulative public TCR beta family frequency identified carriers of CMV plus the relevant HLA. Ex vivo responses were dominated by HLA-C-restricted CMV-specific TCR beta clonotypes.

TCRdb processed the reads anew with MiXCR; each CDR3 protein has one entry. The top ten hold 73% of the sample, which has approximately 7,200 distinct CDR3 sequences, 55% seen once. This CDR3 contains 15 residues. Trimming removed 1 base from V and 7 bases from J, with 11 bases in between. This clonotype has ten or more counts. Its antigen is undetermined. This TCR came from a human donor in good health (CMV status not recorded). Some clones in this sample may be carry-over from other donors' samples. V and J are TRBV12-3 or TRBV12-4 and TRBJ1-6; D is undetermined. Sequences were obtained from PBMCs, sequenced either directly or after in vitro stimulation (not recorded which). As DNA, the CDR3 is TGTGCCAGCAGTTTAGACAGCCGAGAAAATTCACCCCTCCACTTT. The encoded protein is CASSLDSRENSPLHF.